Listed below are T cell receptor beta chains from one sample, sequenced in a study of memory CD4+ T cells and cytomegalovirus serostatus. Profiling relied on immunoSEQ multiplex PCR, and the TCRdb table lists in-frame clones only, not all of them. The sample yields some 73,000 clones, 78% seen once. The sample taken for sequencing was memory CD4+ T cells from blood. All receptors derive from an adult in good health and CMV-seropositive. The CDR3 runs from the conserved cysteine through the conserved F or W. D genes are given only for firm matches. Clone size is not always given. Where it is, it says once, few, many or a class for expanded clones.

D gene: .; clone size: .; J gene: TRBJ1-2; V gene: TRBV7-9; CDR3 DNA: TGTGCCAGCAGCTTAACACAGGGTAATGGCTACACCTTC; CDR3 protein: CASSLTQGNGYTF
D gene: TRBD2; clone size: once; J gene: TRBJ2-3; V gene: TRBV30; CDR3 DNA: TGTGCCTGGAGTGTGAGTTTTAGCGGGAGGGGAGATACGCAGTATTTT; CDR3 protein: CAWSVSFSGRGDTQYF
D gene: .; clone size: few; J gene: TRBJ1-6; V gene: TRBV29-1; CDR3 DNA: TGCAGCGTTGAGAGCTTCCCCAATTCACCCCTCCACTTT; CDR3 protein: CSVESFPNSPLHF
D gene: TRBD1; clone size: .; J gene: TRBJ2-7; V gene: TRBV30; CDR3 DNA: TGTGCCTGGAGTGTACAGGGGGACGAGCAGTACTTC; CDR3 protein: CAWSVQGDEQYF
D gene: .; clone size: few; J gene: TRBJ1-1; V gene: TRBV30; CDR3 DNA: TGTGCCTGGAGTAAGCGACGGGTAAACACTGAAGCTTTCTTT; CDR3 protein: CAWSKRRVNTEAFF
D gene: .; clone size: .; J gene: TRBJ1-3; V gene: TRBV10-2; CDR3 DNA: TGCGCCAGCAGTCGGGGGTTGGATGGAAACACCATATATTTT; CDR3 protein: CASSRGLDGNTIYF
D gene: TRBD2; clone size: few; J gene: TRBJ2-2; V gene: TRBV9; CDR3 DNA: TGTGCCAGCAGCCCGACTAGCGGGGGAGGGACCGGGGAGCTGTTTTTT; CDR3 protein: CASSPTSGGGTGELFF
D gene: .; clone size: .; J gene: TRBJ1-5; V gene: TRBV6-6; CDR3 DNA: TGTGCCAGCAGTTACTCGTCTGATCAGCCCCAGCATTTT; CDR3 protein: CASSYSSDQPQHF
D gene: .; clone size: .; J gene: TRBJ2-5; V gene: TRBV6-6; CDR3 DNA: TGTGCCACCAAAACGGGTTGGTACAATGAAGAGACCCAGTACTTC; CDR3 protein: CATKTGWYNEETQYF
D gene: .; clone size: once; J gene: TRBJ2-4; V gene: TRBV10-2; CDR3 DNA: TGCGCCAGCAGTGTCCTTCGACAGTCTTCCGATTTAGCCAAAAACATTCAGTACTTC; CDR3 protein: CASSVLRQSSDLAKNIQYF
D gene: .; clone size: once; J gene: TRBJ1-1; V gene: TRBV5-8; CDR3 DNA: TGTGCCAGCAGCTTGGTGCAGGTATTTGAAGCTTTCTTT; CDR3 protein: CASSLVQVFEAFF
D gene: .; clone size: .; J gene: TRBJ1-3; V gene: TRBV27; CDR3 DNA: TGTGCCAGCAGTTTCAGGGGCGAGCCTGGAAACACCATATATTTT; CDR3 protein: CASSFRGEPGNTIYF
D gene: TRBD1; clone size: .; J gene: TRBJ2-1; V gene: TRBV7-9; CDR3 DNA: TGTGCCAGCAGCTTGGGACAGGGAATCAATGAGCAGTTCTTC; CDR3 protein: CASSLGQGINEQFF
D gene: .; clone size: .; J gene: TRBJ2-3; V gene: TRBV6-4; CDR3 DNA: TGTGCCAGCAGTGATAGTCTGGCGGCTACGCAGTATTTT; CDR3 protein: CASSDSLAATQYF
D gene: .; clone size: once; J gene: TRBJ1-5; V gene: TRBV28; CDR3 DNA: TGTGCCAGCAGTTCTTCTCAGCCCCAGCATTTT; CDR3 protein: CASSSSQPQHF
D gene: .; clone size: few; J gene: TRBJ1-5; V gene: TRBV7-2; CDR3 DNA: TGTGCCAGCAGCCCCCACCGGGACCTCGCCCGGCATTTT; CDR3 protein: CASSPHRDLARHF
D gene: TRBD1; clone size: .; J gene: TRBJ1-5; V gene: TRBV18; CDR3 DNA: TGTGCCAGCTCACCGGACAGGGTTACCGCTAGCAATCAGCCCCAGCATTTT; CDR3 protein: CASSPDRVTASNQPQHF
D gene: .; clone size: .; J gene: TRBJ1-5; V gene: TRBV5-1; CDR3 DNA: TGCGCCAGCAGCTTGGAATCAGGGAGTCAGCCCCAGCATTTT; CDR3 protein: CASSLESGSQPQHF
D gene: .; clone size: .; J gene: TRBJ1-2; V gene: TRBV2; CDR3 DNA: TGTGCCAGCAGCCTACAGGGAGAAAGACATGGCTACACCTTC; CDR3 protein: CASSLQGERHGYTF
D gene: .; clone size: .; J gene: TRBJ2-5; V gene: TRBV10-2; CDR3 DNA: TGCGCCAGCAGCTTGTCTAGCCAAGAGACCCAGTACTTC; CDR3 protein: CASSLSSQETQYF
D gene: TRBD1; clone size: .; J gene: TRBJ1-4; V gene: TRBV19; CDR3 DNA: TGTGCCAGTAGTATCCTGAACCCTTGGACAGGAGAAAAACTGTTTTTT; CDR3 protein: CASSILNPWTGEKLFF
D gene: TRBD1; clone size: .; J gene: TRBJ1-2; V gene: TRBV2; CDR3 DNA: TGTGCCAGCAGTGTCGACCGGACAGGGGAGGGAGGACTATATGGCTACACCTTC; CDR3 protein: CASSVDRTGEGGLYGYTF
D gene: .; clone size: .; J gene: TRBJ1-4; V gene: TRBV19; CDR3 DNA: TGTGCCAGTAGCCCTGGACGACAGCTTACTAATGAAAAACTGTTTTTT; CDR3 protein: CASSPGRQLTNEKLFF
D gene: TRBD1; clone size: .; J gene: TRBJ1-1; V gene: TRBV7-8; CDR3 DNA: TGTGCCAGCACCAGTTTCGAGAGGACAGGGGACGATAACACTGAAGCTTTCTTT; CDR3 protein: CASTSFERTGDDNTEAFF
D gene: TRBD1; clone size: few; J gene: TRBJ2-7; V gene: TRBV28; CDR3 DNA: TGTGCCTCCCACCGGGACAGCTCCTACGAGCAGTACTTC; CDR3 protein: CASHRDSSYEQYF
D gene: .; clone size: few; J gene: TRBJ2-3; V gene: TRBV6-1; CDR3 DNA: TGTGCCAGCAGTGAATTGGTCCTCACAGATACGCAGTATTTT; CDR3 protein: CASSELVLTDTQYF
D gene: .; clone size: .; J gene: TRBJ2-5; V gene: TRBV5-4; CDR3 DNA: TGTGCCAGCAGCTTGGACCCGCTGGGAGAGACCCAGTACTTC; CDR3 protein: CASSLDPLGETQYF
D gene: .; clone size: .; J gene: TRBJ1-2; V gene: TRBV4-1; CDR3 DNA: TGCGCCAGCAGCCAAGATCGTACAGGTGGCTACACCTTC; CDR3 protein: CASSQDRTGGYTF
D gene: TRBD1; clone size: .; J gene: TRBJ2-2; V gene: TRBV5-6; CDR3 DNA: TGTGCCAGCAGCTTGACAGGGGCGGGCACCGGGGAGCTGTTTTTT; CDR3 protein: CASSLTGAGTGELFF
D gene: .; clone size: .; J gene: TRBJ1-5; V gene: TRBV6-1; CDR3 DNA: TGTGCCAGCAGTGAATGGGGGCCGATGAATCAGCCCCAGCATTTT; CDR3 protein: CASSEWGPMNQPQHF
D gene: .; clone size: .; J gene: TRBJ1-1; V gene: TRBV29-1; CDR3 DNA: TGCAGCGGGCTGGGGGCCACTGAAGCTTTCTTT; CDR3 protein: CSGLGATEAFF
D gene: .; clone size: few; J gene: TRBJ1-1; V gene: TRBV5-1; CDR3 DNA: TGCGCCAGCAGCTCCCGACCCCTAGGGGAGGTGAGCACTGAAGCTTTCTTT; CDR3 protein: CASSSRPLGEVSTEAFF
D gene: .; clone size: .; J gene: TRBJ1-1; V gene: TRBV19; CDR3 DNA: TGTGCTGTGACAATGGGGGTGAACACTGAAGCTTTCTTT; CDR3 protein: CAVTMGVNTEAFF
D gene: .; clone size: .; J gene: TRBJ2-3; V gene: TRBV9; CDR3 DNA: TGTGCCAGCAGTCCTACCCCGACGGTTCATACGCAGTATTTT; CDR3 protein: CASSPTPTVHTQYF
D gene: .; clone size: once; J gene: TRBJ2-5; V gene: TRBV4-3; CDR3 DNA: TGCGCCAGCAGCCAAGACCAGCAGGTCCAAGAGACCCAGTACTTC; CDR3 protein: CASSQDQQVQETQYF
D gene: TRBD2; clone size: .; J gene: TRBJ2-5; V gene: TRBV10-3; CDR3 DNA: TGTGCCATCAGTTCTAGCGGGGGCGAAGAGACCCAGTACTTC; CDR3 protein: CAISSSGGEETQYF
D gene: .; clone size: .; J gene: TRBJ2-2; V gene: TRBV11-2; CDR3 DNA: TGTGCCAGCAGCCTGATGGGGGACACCGGGGAGCTGTTTTTT; CDR3 protein: CASSLMGDTGELFF
D gene: .; clone size: .; J gene: TRBJ2-2; V gene: TRBV2; CDR3 DNA: TGTGCCAGCAGTGAAACAGGTTTCGGGGAGCTGTTTTTT; CDR3 protein: CASSETGFGELFF
D gene: .; clone size: medium-sized; J gene: TRBJ1-2; V gene: TRBV6-6; CDR3 DNA: TGTGCCAGCAGTTACTCAGGGGACGGAGTGAACTATGGCTACACCTTC; CDR3 protein: CASSYSGDGVNYGYTF
D gene: TRBD1; clone size: once; J gene: TRBJ1-1; V gene: TRBV7-2; CDR3 DNA: TGTGCCAGCAGCCCGCCAGGACAGGGGGCGCAATTCACTGAAGCTTTCTTT; CDR3 protein: CASSPPGQGAQFTEAFF
D gene: TRBD1; clone size: few; J gene: TRBJ1-5; V gene: TRBV29-1; CDR3 DNA: TGCAGCGCCCAACAGGGGATCGGACAGCCCCAGCATTTT; CDR3 protein: CSAQQGIGQPQHF
D gene: .; clone size: .; J gene: TRBJ1-1; V gene: TRBV23-1; CDR3 DNA: TGCGCCAGCATGACCATAGGGGCTTTCTTT; CDR3 protein: CASMTIGAFF
D gene: .; clone size: few; J gene: TRBJ1-1; V gene: TRBV5-1; CDR3 DNA: TGCGCCAGCAGCTTTCGGGGAGAGGCCACTGAAGCTTTCTTT; CDR3 protein: CASSFRGEATEAFF
D gene: .; clone size: .; J gene: TRBJ2-1; V gene: TRBV7-2; CDR3 DNA: TGTGCCAGCAGCAGTTCATACTACAATGAGCAGTTCTTC; CDR3 protein: CASSSSYYNEQFF
D gene: .; clone size: .; J gene: TRBJ2-1; V gene: TRBV4-1; CDR3 DNA: TGCGCCAGCAGCCAAGAAGGCGTGGGAGCTGGTGAGCAGTTCTTC; CDR3 protein: CASSQEGVGAGEQFF
D gene: .; clone size: .; J gene: TRBJ2-1; V gene: TRBV4-2; CDR3 DNA: TGTGCCAGCAGCCAAGATAGGGTCGGAAACAATGAGCAGTTCTTC; CDR3 protein: CASSQDRVGNNEQFF
D gene: TRBD2; clone size: .; J gene: TRBJ2-1; V gene: TRBV30; CDR3 DNA: TGTGCCTGGAGCCCCGGGGGGGAGCAGTTCTTC; CDR3 protein: CAWSPGGEQFF
D gene: TRBD2; clone size: .; J gene: TRBJ2-3; V gene: TRBV4-2; CDR3 DNA: TGTGCCAGCAGCCAAGAATTGAGTCCGGCGGGGGTGACAGATACGCAGTATTTT; CDR3 protein: CASSQELSPAGVTDTQYF
D gene: TRBD1; clone size: .; J gene: TRBJ1-2; V gene: TRBV5-4; CDR3 DNA: TGTGCCAGCAGCCAGAGGACAGGGGATGGCTACACCTTC; CDR3 protein: CASSQRTGDGYTF
D gene: .; clone size: .; J gene: TRBJ2-1; V gene: TRBV16; CDR3 DNA: TGTGCCAGCAGCCAATCGGAGGGGGCAGAGCAGTTCTTC; CDR3 protein: CASSQSEGAEQFF
D gene: .; clone size: medium-sized; J gene: TRBJ1-1; V gene: TRBV7-6; CDR3 DNA: TGTGCCAGCAGCCTAACTCCAGCCCGGAACACTGAAGCTTTCTTT; CDR3 protein: CASSLTPARNTEAFF
D gene: .; clone size: .; J gene: TRBJ1-2; V gene: TRBV11-2; CDR3 DNA: TGTGCCAGCAGCTTCCGGGACGGCTACACCTTC; CDR3 protein: CASSFRDGYTF
D gene: .; clone size: .; J gene: TRBJ2-6; V gene: TRBV5-4; CDR3 DNA: TGTGCCAGCAGCTTGGGGGCCCCGAGGGGGGCCAACGTCCTGACTTTC; CDR3 protein: CASSLGAPRGANVLTF
D gene: .; clone size: .; J gene: TRBJ2-7; V gene: TRBV5-1; CDR3 DNA: TGCGCCAGCAGCCCGGAAGGGTTC; CDR3 protein: CASSPEGF
D gene: .; clone size: .; J gene: TRBJ1-2; V gene: TRBV10-3; CDR3 DNA: TGTGCCAACCGGGACCGGGGCTATGGCTACACCTTC; CDR3 protein: CANRDRGYGYTF
D gene: .; clone size: .; J gene: TRBJ1-3; V gene: TRBV30; CDR3 DNA: TGTGCCTGGAGTGTGGCAGGGTCGGGAGGAAACACCATATATTTT; CDR3 protein: CAWSVAGSGGNTIYF
D gene: .; clone size: .; J gene: TRBJ1-1; V gene: TRBV4-3; CDR3 DNA: TGCGCCAGCAGCCAAGACGACTTAGTGGACACTGAAGCTTTCTTT; CDR3 protein: CASSQDDLVDTEAFF
D gene: .; clone size: .; J gene: TRBJ1-1; V gene: TRBV4-1; CDR3 DNA: TGCGCCAGCAGCCGAACTCTGAACACTGAAGCTTTCTTT; CDR3 protein: CASSRTLNTEAFF